This entry lists 16 T cell receptor beta chains sequenced from one sample in a study of T cell responses to AZD1222 COVID-19 vaccine. Assay: immunoSEQ multiplex PCR; the TCRdb copy retains only in-frame clones and omits some. The profile covers 95,000 to 150,000 clones, with over 75% appearing a single time and under 3.5% taken by the ten largest. The sequences come from peripheral blood, collected on day 0 of AZD1222 vaccination. These receptors were obtained from an adult in good health.

The chain couples TRBV5-6 to TRBJ2-7, with a tentative D call TRBD2 (5 bases). Germline CDR1 and CDR2: SGHDT and YYEEEE. Trimming stripped 3 bases from V and 4 bases from J, with 11 bases between. The CDR3 is 13 residues long. Written as DNA, the CDR3 is TGTGCCAGCAGCTCAGCAGCGGCGTACGAGCAGTACTTC. Translated: CASSSAAAYEQYF.

This clone was picked up one time. The gene calls are TRBV28 and TRBJ1-3; D gene ambiguous. The CDR3 consists of 15 residues. Between the trimmed V and J ends, which lost 6 bases and 1 base, there was a span of 13 bases. Germline assignment: CDR1 MDHEN and CDR2 SYDVKM. CDR3 coding DNA: TGTGCCAGCAGCCGCTCGGCAGCATCTGGAAACACCATATATTTT. It translates to CASSRSAASGNTIYF.

The chain joins TRBV14 to TRBJ1-2; the D is unclear. Germline CDR1 reads SGHDN; CDR2 reads FVKESK. The germline V and J ends were trimmed by 4 bases and 2 bases, with 8 bases remaining between them. There are 13 residues in the CDR3. The CDR3 DNA reads TGTGCCAGCAGCCCGGGCCCCAACTATGGCTACACCTTC. As protein: CASSPGPNYGYTF.

The V and J genes are TRBV9 and TRBJ1-1, with D possibly TRBD1 on 6 matching bases. V lost 5 bases, J lost 6 bases, and 20 bases lay in between. Germline CDR1 SGDLS, CDR2 YYNGEE. The CDR3 sequence is 15 residues long. CDR3 DNA: TGTGCCAGCAGACCGGTGGGGGGGGCGACGGCTGAAGCTTTCTTT. This codes for CASRPVGGATAEAFF. The variable domain in full, completed from reference TRBV9 and TRBJ1-1, reads DSGVTQTPKHLITATGQRVTLRCSPRSGDLSVYWYQQSLDQGLQFLIQYYNGEERAKGNILERFSAQQFPDLHSELNLSSLELGDSALYFCASRPVGGATAEAFFGQGTRLTVV.

This clone showed up just once. The V gene is TRBV18, the J gene TRBJ1-2; 10 bases agree with TRBD1. The CDR3 has 15 amino acids. Trimming at V came to 4 bases and at J to 5 bases, leaving 7 bases not matched to a gene. The germline gives CDR1 KGHSH, CDR2 LQKENI. The CDR3 is CASSLTGQGNYGYTF. CDR3 in DNA: TGTGCCAGCTCACTAACGGGACAGGGGAATTATGGCTACACCTTC.

The rearrangement links TRBV20-1 to TRBJ1-3; D call uncertain. The CDR3 length is 13 residues. Germline assignment: CDR1 DFQATT and CDR2 SNEGSKA (reference sequence). Trimming cost V 3 bases and J 3 bases, with 9 bases left between them. CDR3 residues: CSASERRGNTIYF. CDR3 DNA sequence: TGCAGTGCTAGTGAAAGACGTGGAAACACCATATATTTT.

The J gene is TRBJ2-7, the V gene TRBV28; the match to TRBD1 covers 7 bases. J gave up 0 bases and V 4 bases, and 9 bases lay outside the gene matches. The CDR3 runs 16 residues. The germline V gene encodes CDR1 MDHEN and CDR2 SYDVKM. As DNA, the CDR3 is TGTGCCAGCAGTTCCCCGGGGACAGTTAGCTCCTACGAGCAGTACTTC. It yields the protein CASSSPGTVSSYEQYF.

The chain has TRBV30 and TRBJ1-1; D is ambiguous. Germline V lookup: CDR1 GTSNPN, CDR2 SVGIG (reference sequence). The CDR3 covers 12 residues. V lost 3 bases and J lost 2, with 7 bases in between. This CDR3 is CAWRRANTEAFF. Here the CDR3 DNA reads TGTGCCTGGAGACGGGCTAACACTGAAGCTTTCTTT.

This chain joins TRBV29-1 and TRBJ1-6; D might be TRBD1 (5 bases). Trimming took 6 bases from V and 9 from J, leaving 24 bases between them. The CDR3 is made up of 16 amino acids. The germline CDR1 and CDR2 sequences are SQVTM and ANQGSEA. The DNA of the CDR3 is TGCAGCGTCCCACATGAAGGACAAACCGTTCTTTCACCCCTCCACTTT. It codes for CSVPHEGQTVLSPLHF.

V gene TRBV5-1 combines with J gene TRBJ1-6; TRBD1 aligns across 9 bases. CDR1 is SGHRS, CDR2 YFSETQ, per germline. The V segment lost 4 bases and the J segment 6 bases; nucleotides outside the gene matches: 5. This CDR3 has 15 residues. The CDR3 DNA is TGCGCCAGCAGCAGGGACAGGGTCGGTAATTCACCCCTCCACTTT. Protein: CASSRDRVGNSPLHF.

The chain joins TRBV11-2 to TRBJ2-7, with TRBD1 matching 9 bases. J was trimmed by 3 bases and V by 5 bases; bases with no gene match: 5. Germline lookup yields CDR1 SGHAT and CDR2 FQNNGV. There are 14 residues in the CDR3. The CDR3 bases are TGTGCCAGCAGCCAGACAGGGGGTTTCTACGAGCAGTACTTC. Translating it yields CASSQTGGFYEQYF.

The chain employs TRBV6-5 and TRBJ1-5; tentatively, D is TRBD1 (5 bases). The V and J ends lost 1 base and 6 bases respectively, with 7 bases between them. Germline CDR1 reads MNHEY; CDR2 reads SVGAGI. CDR3 length equals 13 residues. The CDR3 spells CASSYFGAQPQHF. The CDR3 coding sequence is TGTGCCAGCAGTTACTTCGGGGCTCAGCCCCAGCATTTT.

J is TRBJ1-3 and V is TRBV5-6; D might be TRBD1 (5 bases). V was pared by 4 bases and J by 4 bases, with 15 bases between. The CDR3 sequence is 15 residues long. The germline V gene encodes CDR1 SGHDT and CDR2 YYEEEE. CDR3 amino acids: CASSLTGVGGNTIYF. The CDR3 bases are TGTGCCAGCAGCCTGACGGGGGTTGGGGGAAACACCATATATTTT.

The chain employs TRBV12-3 or TRBV12-4 and TRBJ1-5; D perhaps matches TRBD1 (6 bases). The CDR3 covers 13 residues. Trimming removed 6 bases from V and 9 bases from J, with 15 bases in between. DNA of the CDR3: TGTGCCAGCAGGGTCTTAGGGGGAGGGCCCCAGCATTTT. It is translated as CASRVLGGGPQHF.

The chain recombines TRBV7-9 with TRBJ2-1; no clear D. Trimming cost V 0 bases and J 4 bases, with 7 bases left between them. The CDR3 is made up of 14 amino acids. Germline V gives CDR1 SEHNR, CDR2 FQNEAQ (reference sequence). Here the CDR3 reads CASSLASVYNEQFF. In DNA form, the CDR3 reads TGTGCCAGCAGCTTAGCTTCCGTGTACAATGAGCAGTTCTTC.

The V gene is TRBV19, the J gene TRBJ1-1; D unresolved. V was clipped by 7 bases and J by 1 base, with 16 bases between them. This CDR3 comprises 15 residues. Germline assignment: CDR1 LNHDA and CDR2 SQIVND (reference sequence). The CDR3 DNA is TGTGCCAGTATAGGATGGGGTGAGGAGAACACTGAAGCTTTCTTT. Translating it yields CASIGWGEENTEAFF.